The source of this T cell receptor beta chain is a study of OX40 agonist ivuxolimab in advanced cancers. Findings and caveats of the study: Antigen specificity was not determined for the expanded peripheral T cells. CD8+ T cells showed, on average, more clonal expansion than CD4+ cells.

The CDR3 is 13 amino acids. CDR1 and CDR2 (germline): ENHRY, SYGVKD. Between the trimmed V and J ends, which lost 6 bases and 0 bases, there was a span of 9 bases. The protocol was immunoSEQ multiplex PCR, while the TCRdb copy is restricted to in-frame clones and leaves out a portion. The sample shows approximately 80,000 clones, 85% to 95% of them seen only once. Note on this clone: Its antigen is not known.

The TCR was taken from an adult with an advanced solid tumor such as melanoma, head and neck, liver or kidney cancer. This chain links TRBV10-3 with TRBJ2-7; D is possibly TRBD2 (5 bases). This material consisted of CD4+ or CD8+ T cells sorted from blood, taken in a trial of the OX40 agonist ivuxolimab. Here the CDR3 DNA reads TGTGCCATCAGCCCCCGGGGCTCCTACGAGCAGTACTTC. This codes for CAISPRGSYEQYF.